A single sample is the source of the 26 T cell receptor beta chains below, sequenced in a study of cytotoxic CD8 clonotypes in ibrutinib-treated CLL (dated by TCRdb to about 2021). What the time point label conveys for this sample: around 2 years on ibrutinib. The method was the immunoSEQ multiplex PCR assay. TCRdb took over this immuneACCESS table, retaining in-frame rearrangements with V and J assigned. Such tables are incomplete; in checked studies, under half of the missing clones stem from an unresolved V gene, and the remainder is unexplained. In this sample the table shows more than 200,000 clones, roughly 70% of which occur a single time. The top ten clonotypes cover approximately 15% of the sample. The sample in question was PBMCs, obtained after 24 months of ibrutinib treatment. The receptor source for this set is a human donor with chronic lymphocytic leukemia.

The chain recombines TRBV5-1 with TRBJ2-5, with 12 bases that match TRBD2. V trimming: 4 bases; J trimming: 2 bases; junction bases outside the gene matches: 6. The CDR3 is 16 residues long. The germline V gene has CDR1 SGHRS and CDR2 YFSETQ. As DNA, the CDR3 is TGCGCCAGCAGCGCCTCGACTAGCGGGGGACAAGAGACCCAGTACTTC. Translation: CASSASTSGGQETQYF. The complete variable domain, with remaining parts taken from reference TRBV5-1 and TRBJ2-5, reads KAGVTQTPRYLIKTRGQQVTLSCSPISGHRSVSWYQQTPGQGLQFLFEYFSETQRNKGNFPGRFSGRQFSNSRSEMNVSTLELGDSALYLCASSASTSGGQETQYFGPGTRLLVL.

This rearrangement joins TRBV28 to TRBJ1-5; D possibly corresponds to TRBD1 (6 bases). V shed 5 bases and J shed 4 bases, with 18 bases lying between them. This CDR3 has 16 residues. The germline gives CDR1 MDHEN, CDR2 SYDVKM. In DNA form, the CDR3 reads TGTGCCAGCAGTCCAAACAGGGCTCCTCTTAATCAGCCCCAGCATTTT. Its protein is CASSPNRAPLNQPQHF.

The chain links TRBV5-1 to TRBJ2-7, with D unresolved. The CDR3 extends over 13 amino acids. Trimming pared 0 bases from V and 5 bases from J, leaving 9 bases between. Germline V gives CDR1 SGHRS, CDR2 YFSETQ. Written as DNA, the CDR3 is TGCGCCAGCAGCTTGGAGGCGGCCCACGAGCAGTACTTC. This codes for CASSLEAAHEQYF.

The V and J genes are TRBV19 and TRBJ1-3; no definite D call. The V end lost 3 bases, the J end lost 0 bases, and 15 bases lay between the germline ends. CDR3 length equals 17 residues. Germline CDR1 and CDR2: LNHDA and SQIVND (reference sequence). As DNA, the CDR3 is TGTGCCAGTAGTATGATTGCTCTCGCCCCCTCTGGAAACACCATATATTTT. Residues: CASSMIALAPSGNTIYF.

The CDR3 sequence is CASSGRTSGNYQETQYF. The CDR3 region has the DNA TGTGCCAGCAGCGGCCGGACTAGCGGGAATTATCAAGAGACCCAGTACTTC. V is TRBV9 and J is TRBJ2-5; 12 bases match TRBD2. V lost 3 bases to trimming and J lost 2 bases; unmatched junction nucleotides: 8. CDR3 size: 17 residues. Per germline, CDR1 SGDLS and CDR2 YYNGEE. Complete variable domain (other parts from reference TRBV9 and TRBJ2-5): DSGVTQTPKHLITATGQRVTLRCSPRSGDLSVYWYQQSLDQGLQFLIQYYNGEERAKGNILERFSAQQFPDLHSELNLSSLELGDSALYFCASSGRTSGNYQETQYFGPGTRLLVL.

In this sample, this clone turned up a few times. The rearrangement uses TRBV28 and TRBJ1-5, with unresolved D. Germline lookup yields CDR1 MDHEN and CDR2 SYDVKM. This CDR3 contains 14 residues. Trimming took off 2 bases at V and 3 bases at J, with 8 bases between the two ends. CDR3 residues: CASSLRVVNQPQHF. In nucleotides, the CDR3 is TGTGCCAGCAGTTTACGGGTAGTCAATCAGCCCCAGCATTTT.

This rearrangement joins TRBV6-5 to TRBJ2-7; unclear D gene. V was trimmed by 2 bases and J by 6 bases, leaving 8 bases between them. The germline CDR1 and CDR2 sequences are MNHEY and SVGAGI. This CDR3 spans 12 amino acids. The CDR3 nucleotides read TGTGCCAGCAGTTACCAAGGCCTCGAGCAGTACTTC. This sequence encodes CASSYQGLEQYF.

CDR3 nucleotides: TGCAGTGCTTCACGGGATCACGAGCAGTACTTC. Its translation: CSASRDHEQYF. The chain joins TRBV20-1 to TRBJ2-7; D is perhaps TRBD2 (5 bases). Germline CDR1 is DFQATT and CDR2 is SNEGSKA (reference sequence). V was pared by 5 bases and J by 5 bases, with 10 bases between. The CDR3 totals 11 residues.

The rearrangement uses TRBV6-5 and TRBJ2-1; 13 nucleotides align to TRBD2. The germline V gene encodes CDR1 MNHEY and CDR2 SVGAGI. The junction had 7 bases not matched to a gene; V was cut back by 6 bases and J by 8 bases. There are 15 residues in the CDR3. Here the CDR3 DNA reads TGTGCCAGCAGCCAACTAGCGGGAGGGCCTGATGAGCAGTTCTTC. It encodes CASSQLAGGPDEQFF.

The chain combines TRBV19 with TRBJ1-2; D not resolved. Trimming stripped 2 bases from V and 8 bases from J, with 9 bases between. The germline CDR1 and CDR2 sequences are LNHDA and SQIVND (reference sequence). The CDR3 consists of 12 residues. CDR3 bases: TGTGCCAGTAGTATATTTGGGCAAGGCTACACCTTC. Its protein product is CASSIFGQGYTF. The complete variable domain, with remaining parts taken from reference TRBV19 and TRBJ1-2, reads DGGITQSPKYLFRKEGQNVTLSCEQNLNHDAMYWYRQDPGQGLRLIYYSQIVNDFQKGDIAEGYSVSREKKESFPLTVTSAQKNPTAFYLCASSIFGQGYTFGSGTRLTVV.

This clone was observed a handful of times. The chain links TRBV27 to TRBJ2-4, with D possibly matching TRBD1 (5 bases). This CDR3 comprises 9 residues. CDR1 and CDR2 from the germline V gene are MNHEY and SMNVEV (reference sequence). The V gene lost 6 bases and the J gene lost 15 bases, with 9 bases spanning the gap. CDR3 sequence (DNA): TGTGCCAGCAGGGGGCCTTCGTACTTC. Residues: CASRGPSYF.

The chain joins TRBV19 to TRBJ2-5; 9 bases agree with TRBD1. With V trimmed by 8 bases and J by 5 bases, 6 bases remained unmatched. CDR1 LNHDA and CDR2 SQIVND come from the germline V gene (reference sequence). The CDR3 extends over 13 amino acids. CDR3 nucleotide sequence: TGTGCCAGTGGACAGGGGTCTGGGGAGACCCAGTACTTC. It yields the protein CASGQGSGETQYF. Complete variable domain (other parts from reference TRBV19 and TRBJ2-5): DGGITQSPKYLFRKEGQNVTLSCEQNLNHDAMYWYRQDPGQGLRLIYYSQIVNDFQKGDIAEGYSVSREKKESFPLTVTSAQKNPTAFYLCASGQGSGETQYFGPGTRLLVL.

The V gene is TRBV19, the J gene TRBJ2-7; TRBD1 matches at 7 bases. CDR3 length: 15 residues. The ends lost 8 bases at V and 0 bases at J; junction bases unmatched: 10. Per germline, CDR1 LNHDA and CDR2 SQIVND (reference sequence). CDR3 region: CASGKTGQRSYEQYF. In DNA, the CDR3 is TGTGCCAGTGGCAAGACGGGACAGCGCTCCTACGAGCAGTACTTC.

The V and J genes are TRBV9 and TRBJ2-3; D might be TRBD2 (6 bases). V was clipped by 6 bases and J by 3 bases, with 17 bases between them. The V gene's germline CDR1 is SGDLS and CDR2 YYNGEE. The CDR3 runs 15 residues. The DNA for the CDR3 is TGTGCCAGCACCTCCCGGGAGTGGGGGACAGATACGCAGTATTTT. Translated: CASTSREWGTDTQYF.

Remarks on this clone: Other nucleotide sequences in the sample specify the same CDR3. The rearrangement uses TRBV30 and TRBJ2-1; 7 bases are shared with TRBD1. V shed 3 bases and J 0 bases; nucleotides not matched to a gene: 2. The CDR3 is 14 residues long. Looked up from germline, CDR1 is GTSNPN and CDR2 is SVGIG (reference sequence). The CDR3 DNA reads as TGTGCCTGGAGCAGGGGGAGCTCCTACAATGAGCAGTTCTTC. It is translated as CAWSRGSSYNEQFF.

V gene TRBV13 combines with J gene TRBJ1-4; a possible D gene is TRBD1 (5 bases). The CDR3 contains 15 residues. The V and J ends lost 0 bases and 6 bases respectively, with 11 bases between them. CDR1 is PRHDT and CDR2 is FYEKMQ in the germline V gene (reference sequence). The CDR3 reads CASSLGRGSDEKLFF. The CDR3 DNA reads as TGTGCCAGCAGCTTAGGCCGGGGGAGCGATGAAAAACTGTTTTTT.

The chain links TRBV5-1 to TRBJ2-3; the D is unclear. Deletions cut 4 bases from V and 0 bases from J, with 6 bases between. The germline V gene has CDR1 SGHRS and CDR2 YFSETQ. The CDR3 contains 13 residues. CDR3 loop: CASSIHSTDTQYF. DNA of the CDR3: TGCGCCAGCAGCATCCATAGCACAGATACGCAGTATTTT.

The chain joins TRBV6-5 to TRBJ2-7; TRBD2 matches 8 bases. V lost 5 bases, J lost 5 bases, and 5 bases stayed unmatched. The CDR3 is 13 amino acids. The germline V gene has CDR1 MNHEY and CDR2 SVGAGI. The CDR3 protein is CASSQRGFHEQYF. DNA of the CDR3: TGTGCCAGCAGTCAGCGGGGGTTCCACGAGCAGTACTTC.

This rearrangement joins TRBV28 to TRBJ1-2; D is undetermined. The germline CDR1 and CDR2 sequences are MDHEN and SYDVKM. V dropped 4 bases and J dropped 8 bases, with 14 bases sitting between them. The CDR3 has 13 amino acids. CDR3 in amino acids: CASSSWTTGGYTF. CDR3 coding DNA: TGTGCCAGCAGTTCGTGGACCACGGGCGGCTACACCTTC.

In its sample, this clone was seen once. The gene calls are TRBV7-3 and TRBJ2-6; D ambiguous. The CDR3 length is 13 residues. Germline CDR1 is SGHTA and CDR2 is FQGTGA. With 8 bases removed from V and 1 base from J, the gap between germline ends came to 6 bases. CDR3 in amino acids: CASRISGANVLTF. The CDR3 nucleotides read TGTGCCAGCCGGATATCTGGGGCCAACGTCCTGACTTTC.

The CDR3 nucleotides read TGTGCCAGCAGGGGGACGGACCACTACGAGCAGTACTTC. Amino acids: CASRGTDHYEQYF. The chain uses TRBV28 and TRBJ2-7; D possibly matches TRBD1 or TRBD2 (5 bases each). This CDR3 is 13 amino acids long. The germline V gene encodes CDR1 MDHEN and CDR2 SYDVKM. Trimming stripped 6 bases from V and 3 bases from J, with 12 bases between. Full variable domain (rest looked up from reference TRBV28 and TRBJ2-7): DVKVTQSSRYLVKRTGEKVFLECVQDMDHENMFWYRQDPGLGLRLIYFSYDVKMKEKGDIPEGYSVSREKKERFSLILESASTNQTSMYLCASRGTDHYEQYFGPGTRLTVT.

This clone has just a few counts. This sequence joins TRBV18 and TRBJ1-1; possibly TRBD1 for D (5 bases). V was cut by 5 bases and J by 5 bases, with 18 bases left in between. This CDR3 has 15 residues. Germline CDR1 reads KGHSH; CDR2 reads LQKENI. The CDR3 coding sequence is TGTGCCAGCTCAGGAATTATGGGGGTCCGGACTGAAGCTTTCTTT. Its translation is CASSGIMGVRTEAFF.

In this sample, this clone turned up a few times. The J gene is TRBJ1-3, the V gene TRBV25-1; TRBD1 is a possible D gene (5 bases). The CDR3 length is 14 residues. V gave up 7 bases and J gave up 0 bases, with 10 bases separating them. The V gene's germline CDR1 is MGHDK and CDR2 SYGVNS. The CDR3 DNA reads TGTGCCAGCACGACAGTTGACTCTGGAAACACCATATATTTT. Protein product: CASTTVDSGNTIYF.

J is TRBJ1-5 and V is TRBV6-1; D gene ambiguous. Germline CDR1 MNHNS, CDR2 SASEGT. V was clipped by 5 bases and J by 2 bases, with 13 bases between them. The CDR3 extends over 15 amino acids. CDR3 in DNA: TGTGCCAGCAGTAAAGGGCCCTCGGGCAATCAGCCCCAGCATTTT. It encodes CASSKGPSGNQPQHF.

The V call is TRBV2, the J call TRBJ2-7, with 7 bases matching TRBD1. V lost 4 bases and J lost 4; bases outside the gene matches: 10. The germline V gene encodes CDR1 SNHLY and CDR2 FYNNEI. The CDR3 is 15 amino acids. The CDR3, as DNA: TGTGCCAGCAGTGCTCTCCGCCAGGGGGATTACGAGCAGTACTTC. This encodes CASSALRQGDYEQYF. Full variable domain (missing parts from reference TRBV2 and TRBJ2-7): EPEVTQTPSHQVTQMGQEVILRCVPISNHLYFYWYRQILGQKVEFLVSFYNNEISEKSEIFDDQFSVERPDGSNFTLKIRSTKLEDSAMYFCASSALRQGDYEQYFGPGTRLTVT.

V and J are TRBV11-3 and TRBJ2-1; possible D gene TRBD1, 5 bases. V was clipped by 2 bases and J by 4 bases, with 12 bases between them. CDR1 is SGHNT and CDR2 is YENEEA in the germline V gene. This CDR3 is 15 amino acids long. The CDR3 sequence is CASSLRAGPYNEQFF. The CDR3 nucleotides are TGTGCCAGCAGCTTACGGGCAGGGCCTTACAATGAGCAGTTCTTC.